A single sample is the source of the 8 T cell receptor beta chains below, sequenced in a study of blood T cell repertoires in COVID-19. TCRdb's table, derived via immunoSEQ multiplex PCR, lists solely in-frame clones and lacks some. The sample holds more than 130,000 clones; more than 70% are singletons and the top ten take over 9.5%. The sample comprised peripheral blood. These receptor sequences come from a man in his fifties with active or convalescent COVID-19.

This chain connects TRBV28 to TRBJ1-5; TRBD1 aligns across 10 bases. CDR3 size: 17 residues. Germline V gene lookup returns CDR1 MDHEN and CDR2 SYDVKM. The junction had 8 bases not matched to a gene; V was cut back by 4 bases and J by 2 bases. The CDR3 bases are TGTGCCAGCAGTTCCCTGGGACAGGGGAAAGGCAATCAGCCCCAGCATTTT. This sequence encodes CASSSLGQGKGNQPQHF.

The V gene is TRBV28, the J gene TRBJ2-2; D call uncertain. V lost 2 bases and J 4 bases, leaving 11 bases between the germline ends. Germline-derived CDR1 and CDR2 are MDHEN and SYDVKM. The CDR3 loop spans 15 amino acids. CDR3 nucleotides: TGTGCCAGCAGTTTAGGGCGCATGGGCACCGGGGAGCTGTTTTTT. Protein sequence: CASSLGRMGTGELFF. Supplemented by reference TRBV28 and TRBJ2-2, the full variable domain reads DVKVTQSSRYLVKRTGEKVFLECVQDMDHENMFWYRQDPGLGLRLIYFSYDVKMKEKGDIPEGYSVSREKKERFSLILESASTNQTSMYLCASSLGRMGTGELFFGEGSRLTVL.

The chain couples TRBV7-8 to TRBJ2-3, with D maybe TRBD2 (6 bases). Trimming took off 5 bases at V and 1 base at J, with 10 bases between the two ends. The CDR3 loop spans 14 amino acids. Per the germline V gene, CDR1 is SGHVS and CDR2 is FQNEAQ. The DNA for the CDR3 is TGTGCCAGCAGCCCCGGGGGAGGCACAGATACGCAGTATTTT. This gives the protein CASSPGGGTDTQYF.

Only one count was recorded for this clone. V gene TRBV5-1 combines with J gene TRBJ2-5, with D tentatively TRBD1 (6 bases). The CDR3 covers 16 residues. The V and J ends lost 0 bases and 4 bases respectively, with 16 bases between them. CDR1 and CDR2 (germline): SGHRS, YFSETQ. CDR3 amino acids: CASSLESGQGIETQYF. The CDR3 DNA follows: TGCGCCAGCAGCTTGGAGTCGGGGCAGGGGATAGAGACCCAGTACTTC.

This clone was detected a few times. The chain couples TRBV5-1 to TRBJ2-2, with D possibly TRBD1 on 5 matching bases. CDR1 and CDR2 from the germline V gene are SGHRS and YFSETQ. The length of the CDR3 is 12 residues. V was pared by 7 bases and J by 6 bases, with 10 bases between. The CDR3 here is CASGQGSGELFF. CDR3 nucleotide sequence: TGCGCCAGCGGACAAGGGTCCGGGGAGCTGTTTTTT.

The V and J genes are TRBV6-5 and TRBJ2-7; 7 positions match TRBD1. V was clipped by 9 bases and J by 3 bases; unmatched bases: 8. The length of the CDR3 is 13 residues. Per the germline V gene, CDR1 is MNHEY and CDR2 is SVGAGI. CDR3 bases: TGTGCCAGTCCGGGACAGAGAGACTACGAGCAGTACTTC. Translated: CASPGQRDYEQYF.

The CDR3 sequence: CASSIVKRGSNQPQHF. The CDR3 DNA sequence: TGTGCCAGTAGCATTGTTAAGCGGGGTAGCAATCAGCCCCAGCATTTT. The rearrangement uses TRBV19 and TRBJ1-5; no firm D call. Germline CDR1 LNHDA, CDR2 SQIVND (reference sequence). V gave up 6 bases and J gave up 0 bases, with 15 bases separating them. This CDR3 is built from 16 residues.

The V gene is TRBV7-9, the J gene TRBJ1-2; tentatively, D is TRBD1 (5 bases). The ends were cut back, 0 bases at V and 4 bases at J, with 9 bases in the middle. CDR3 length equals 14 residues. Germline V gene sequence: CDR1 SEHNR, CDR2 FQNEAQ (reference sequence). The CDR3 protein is CASSLATGGYGYTF. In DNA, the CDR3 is TGTGCCAGCAGCTTAGCAACGGGGGGCTATGGCTACACCTTC.